This T cell receptor (beta chain) is from a study of cytomegalovirus exposure and HLA in healthy donors. Donors were ostensibly healthy at sampling, although undocumented immune exposures were probable. The germline CDR1 and CDR2 sequences are KGHSH and LQKENI. CDR3 length equals 14 residues. V was shortened by 3 bases and J by 7 bases, with 15 bases between the two germline ends. 13 Jbeta primers and 60 Vbeta primers were used for the PCR. The method was immunoSEQ multiplex PCR; TCRdb's version includes in-frame clones alone and lacks a portion of them. The profile covers about 120,000 clones, with about 86% appearing a single time and less than 2.5% taken by the ten largest.

Material: PBMCs. V gene TRBV18 combines with J gene TRBJ2-5; possible D gene TRBD2, 5 bases. The clonotype was recovered from a woman in her thirties or forties in good health and CMV-seronegative. CDR3 in DNA: TGTGCCAGCTCACCTACGAGGACTTCAGGGACCCAGTACTTC. It codes for CASSPTRTSGTQYF.